These 20 T cell receptor beta chains were all obtained from the same sample, sequenced in a study of T cells in Graves' hyperthyroidism and ophthalmopathy (dated by TCRdb to about 2019). The method behind the library was multiplex PCR. The run used an Illumina HiSeq 2000. The TCR beta CDR3 regions were amplified from RNA transcripts. The first round of RT-PCR for the TCR CDR3 was performed with the HTBI primer set and the Qiagen OneStep RT-PCR kit. TCRdb applied fastp at Q25 and MiXCR to the public reads, then kept only in-frame beta chains. Each record represents a unique CDR3 protein, reported with the most common genes and DNA among its rows. The sample profile shows fewer than 750,000 distinct CDR3 sequences; under 60% of them were found once. The ten biggest clones cover roughly 8.2% of the sample. Sequenced input: peripheral blood or thyroid tissue (not recorded which). These TCRs come from a woman aged 18-29 years with Graves' hyperthyroidism.

This clonotype was detected ten times or more. The rearrangement joins TRBV7-2 to TRBJ1-2; 11 nucleotides match TRBD1. This CDR3 is 15 amino acids long. V lost 1 base to trimming and J lost 4 bases; unmatched junction nucleotides: 2. Germline loops: CDR1 SGHTA, CDR2 FQGNSA. The CDR3: CASSLEGTGGYGYTF. CDR3 bases: TGTGCCAGCAGCTTAGAGGGGACAGGGGGCTATGGCTACACCTTC.

This clonotype was found many times. The V gene is TRBV7-9, the J gene TRBJ1-2; 12 bases line up with TRBD1. The trim removed 5 bases at V and 9 bases at J, leaving 13 bases unmatched. Germline assignment: CDR1 SEHNR and CDR2 FQNEAQ (reference sequence). The CDR3 covers 16 residues. Here the CDR3 reads CASSAGTGGEGWSYTF. The CDR3 coding sequence is TGTGCCAGCAGCGCCGGGACAGGGGGCGAAGGTTGGAGCTACACCTTC.

With respect to this clonotype: The junction and the germline gene differ at one end; a read error may be behind it. This sequence joins TRBV20-1 and TRBJ2-6, with a possible D match to TRBD2 (6 bases). CDR3 length: 10 residues. Per germline, CDR1 DFQATT and CDR2 SNEGSKA (reference sequence). CDR3 sequence reads: CRFSRDSEAF. DNA of the CDR3: TGCAGGTTTAGCCGGGACTCTGAAGCTTTC.

In its sample, this clonotype was seen many times. J is TRBJ2-7 and V is TRBV6-1, with 14 bases fitting TRBD2. The junction had 10 bases not matched to a gene; V was cut back by 4 bases and J by 5 bases. Germline V CDR1 and CDR2: MNHNS, SASEGT. The CDR3 totals 17 residues. The CDR3 region has the DNA TGTGCCAGCAGTGCCCAAGGGCCGGGACTAGCGGGAGACGAGCAGTACTTC. It is translated as CASSAQGPGLAGDEQYF.

The gene calls are TRBV25-1 and TRBJ2-7; D is perhaps TRBD2 (5 bases). The germline CDR1 and CDR2 sequences are MGHDK and SYGVNS. The CDR3 runs to 15 residues. Trimming removed 5 bases from V and 5 bases from J, with 19 bases in between. CDR3 residues: CASSSNLGGHHEQYF. CDR3 coding DNA: TGTGCCAGCAGTTCTAATTTAGGCGGGCACCACGAGCAGTACTTC.

This rearrangement joins TRBV20-1 to TRBJ2-5, with TRBD1 matching over 7 bases. This CDR3 has 15 amino acids. J lost 9 bases, V lost 2 bases, and 15 bases had no gene match. In germline, CDR1 is DFQATT, CDR2 SNEGSKA (reference sequence). This CDR3 reads CSARSGTVGNQPQYF. CDR3 coding DNA: TGCAGTGCTAGATCGGGGACAGTGGGAAATCAGCCCCAGTACTTC.

Points on this clonotype: One end of the junction fails to match germline, which may point to a read error. CDR3 loop: CATSPTSGLETQYF. The CDR3 DNA sequence: TGTGCCACCAGCCCTACTAGCGGGTTAGAGACCCAGTACTTT. The chain links TRBV15 to TRBJ2-5; 9 bases agree with TRBD2. Germline CDR1 reads LNHNV; CDR2 reads YYDKDF (reference sequence). The CDR3 is made up of 14 amino acids. The full variable domain, completed using reference TRBV15 and TRBJ2-5, is DAMVIQNPRYQVTQFGKPVTLSCSQTLNHNVMYWYQQKSSQAPKLLFHYYDKDFNNEADTPDNFQSRRPNTSFCFLDIRSPGLGDTAMYLCATSPTSGLETQYFGPGTRLLVL.

The chain uses TRBV7-9 and TRBJ1-4; D not resolved. This CDR3 region has 15 residues. Germline V CDR1 and CDR2: SEHNR, FQNEAQ (reference sequence). V lost 0 bases and J 6 bases, leaving 11 bases between the germline ends. The CDR3 region is CASSLAGSTDEKLFF. CDR3 in DNA: TGTGCCAGCAGCTTAGCAGGCAGCACAGATGAAAAACTGTTTTTT.

The chain uses TRBV10-3 and TRBJ2-7; D is undetermined. V was clipped by 11 bases and J by 7 bases, with 21 bases between them. This CDR3 spans 13 amino acids. Per germline, CDR1 ENHRY and CDR2 SYGVKD. CDR3 DNA: TGTGCCGTCACTGAAACAGCAGGTGTGGAGCAGTACTTC. Translating gives CAVTETAGVEQYF.

The chain recombines TRBV6-4 with TRBJ2-5; the match to TRBD2 covers 7 bases. Germline V CDR1 and CDR2: MRHNA, SNTAGT. This CDR3 spans 14 amino acids. The J segment lost 6 bases and the V segment lost 3 bases, leaving 7 bases of the junction unmatched. The DNA for the CDR3 is TGTGCCAGCAGTGAAAGGGACGGGGGGAAGACCCAGTACTTC. It codes for CASSERDGGKTQYF.

This clonotype was found many times. The chain joins TRBV10-3 to TRBJ2-2; TRBD2 agrees at 13 bases. Germline CDR1 is ENHRY and CDR2 is SYGVKD. The CDR3 covers 18 residues. The J segment lost 0 bases and the V segment lost 3 bases, leaving 4 bases of the junction unmatched. In DNA form, the CDR3 reads TGTGCCATCAGTGAAGGACTAGCGGGAGAATCGAACACCGGGGAGCTGTTTTTT. Residues: CAISEGLAGESNTGELFF.

This clonotype turned up a few times. The CDR3: CASSLEPAGGYQETQYF. CDR3 bases: TGCGCCAGCAGCTTGGAACCGGCGGGAGGGTACCAAGAGACCCAGTACTTC. The genes are TRBV5-1 and TRBJ2-5; 9 bases agree with TRBD2. The ends lost 0 bases at V and 0 bases at J; junction bases unmatched: 6. In germline, CDR1 is SGHRS, CDR2 YFSETQ. The CDR3 contains 17 residues.

This clonotype was recorded at least ten times. The V and J genes are TRBV29-1 and TRBJ2-7, with 11 bases identical to TRBD1. The CDR3 consists of 13 residues. With 6 bases clipped from V and 2 bases from J, the junction kept 3 bases outside the gene matches. From germline, CDR1 is SQVTM and CDR2 ANQGSEA. For the CDR3, the DNA is TGCAGCGTCGGGACAGGGGGACCCTACGAGCAGTACTTC. This gives the protein CSVGTGGPYEQYF.

The V call is TRBV25-1, the J call TRBJ1-2; TRBD1 is a possible D gene (6 bases). From germline, CDR1 is MGHDK and CDR2 SYGVNS. The CDR3 is 14 residues long. Trimming stripped 9 bases from V and 0 bases from J, with 14 bases between. The CDR3 bases are TGTGCCAGTCACGGGGGCAGATCTAACTATGGCTACACCTTC. It yields the protein CASHGGRSNYGYTF.

This clonotype was picked up many times. The chain is built from TRBV24-1 and TRBJ2-3; D might be TRBD1 or TRBD2, each matching 6 bases. The CDR3 contains 13 residues. Trimming removed 10 bases from V and 3 bases from J, with 13 bases in between. The germline CDR1 and CDR2 sequences are KGHDR and SFDVKD. The CDR3 sequence: CATRGVRTDTQYF. CDR3 coding DNA: TGTGCCACGAGGGGGGTGAGAACAGATACGCAGTATTTT.

V and J are TRBV11-2 and TRBJ2-3, with a weak D call TRBD2 (6 bases). Trimming took 5 bases from V and 4 from J, leaving 13 bases between them. In germline, CDR1 is SGHAT, CDR2 FQNNGV. The CDR3 consists of 14 residues. The CDR3 DNA reads TGTGCCAGCAGCCTGGGACTTCCTCCAGATACGCAGTATTTT. Translated, it gives CASSLGLPPDTQYF.

About this clonotype itself: Compared with germline, one end of the junction differs, possibly owing to a read error. The gene calls are TRBV15 and TRBJ1-1, with 8 bases matching TRBD1. The CDR3 totals 15 residues. Looked up from germline, CDR1 is LNHNV and CDR2 is YYDKDF (reference sequence). CDR3 loop: CATSRDEQGDTEAFF. The DNA for the CDR3 is TGTGCCACCAGCAGAGATGAACAGGGGGACACCGAAGCTTTCTTT.

As concerns this clonotype: The junction and the germline gene differ at one end; a read error may be behind it. The CDR3 loop is CASSPGTGLYEQYF. CDR3 DNA sequence: TGTGCCAGCTCACCTGGGACAGGGCTCTACGAGCAGTACTTC. The chain combines TRBV10-1 with TRBJ2-7; 9 bases align to TRBD1. The CDR3 totals 14 residues. Germline loops: CDR1 WNHNN, CDR2 SYGVQD (reference sequence).

The sample holds many counts of this clonotype. The chain has TRBV9 and TRBJ2-7; the D call may be TRBD1 or TRBD2 (5 bases each). Looked up from germline, CDR1 is SGDLS and CDR2 is YYNGEE. The CDR3 loop spans 13 amino acids. Trimming stripped 4 bases from V and 5 bases from J, with 13 bases between. The CDR3 loop is CASSSGPTNEQYF. The CDR3 DNA is TGTGCCAGCAGCTCGGGACCCACCAACGAGCAGTACTTC.

This clonotype was observed at least ten times. The CDR3 reads CSEGPERETQYF. The CDR3 nucleotides are TGCAGTGAGGGACCCGAAAGAGAGACCCAGTACTTC. The chain joins TRBV20-1 to TRBJ2-5; D may match TRBD1 or TRBD2 (5 bases each). This CDR3 comprises 12 residues. Germline V gene sequence: CDR1 DFQATT, CDR2 SNEGSKA (reference sequence). The ends were cut back, 7 bases at V and 4 bases at J, with 13 bases in the middle.